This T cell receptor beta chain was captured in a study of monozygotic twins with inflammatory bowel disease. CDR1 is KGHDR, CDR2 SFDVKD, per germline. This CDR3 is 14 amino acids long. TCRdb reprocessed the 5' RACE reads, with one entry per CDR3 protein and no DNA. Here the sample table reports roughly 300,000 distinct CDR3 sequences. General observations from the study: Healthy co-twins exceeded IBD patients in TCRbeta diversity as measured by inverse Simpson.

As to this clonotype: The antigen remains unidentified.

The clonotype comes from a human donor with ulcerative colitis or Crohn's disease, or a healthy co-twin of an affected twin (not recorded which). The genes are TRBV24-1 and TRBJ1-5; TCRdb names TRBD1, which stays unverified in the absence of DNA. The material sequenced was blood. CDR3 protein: CATSPDSLNQPQHF.